The 15 T cell receptor beta chains below all came from one sample that was sequenced in a study of shared clonotypes between healthy human individuals. Clones were sequenced by immunoSEQ multiplex PCR, and TCRdb holds only the in-frame ones, with some missing. The sample lists around 350,000 clones, about 73% seen once, with more than 9% in the top ten. Sequenced material: memory CD4+ T cells sorted from blood. Noted subset: CD45RA-negative fraction. The receptors here all came from a man under 40 in good health.

The genes are TRBV5-5 and TRBJ2-3; 13 bases are a match to TRBD2. The CDR3 extends over 15 amino acids. J was trimmed by 7 bases and V by 2 bases; bases with no gene match: 4. The V gene's germline CDR1 is SGHKS and CDR2 YYEKEE (reference sequence). The CDR3 reads CASSLGLAGEYTQYF. DNA for the CDR3: TGTGCCAGCAGCTTAGGACTAGCGGGAGAATATACGCAGTATTTT.

This clone was detected only a few times. The V gene is TRBV5-8, the J gene TRBJ2-7, with 9 bases that match TRBD1. CDR3 length: 19 residues. The V gene's germline CDR1 is SGHTS and CDR2 YDEGEE. Unmatched junction bases numbered 18, after V lost 4 bases and J lost 1 base. In DNA, the CDR3 is TGTGCCAGCAGCCCACGAAACAGGGGGCTCCTCCGATTTTCCTACGAGCAGTACTTC. It codes for CASSPRNRGLLRFSYEQYF.

The chain recombines TRBV11-3 with TRBJ2-5; D is unclear. This CDR3 spans 13 amino acids. V lost 2 bases and J 4 bases, leaving 8 bases between the germline ends. The germline V gene encodes CDR1 SGHNT and CDR2 YENEEA. CDR3 protein: CASSLRVGETQYF. In DNA form, the CDR3 reads TGTGCCAGCAGCTTAAGGGTGGGAGAGACCCAGTACTTC.

CDR3: CASSLDNFQPQHF. CDR3 DNA: TGTGCCAGCAGCTTAGACAATTTCCAGCCCCAGCATTTT. This sequence joins TRBV7-9 and TRBJ1-5; D unresolved. The CDR3 sequence is 13 residues long. Germline lookup yields CDR1 SEHNR and CDR2 FQNEAQ (reference sequence). Trimming pared 1 base from V and 7 bases from J, leaving 8 bases between.

The chain uses TRBV5-1 and TRBJ2-1; D is undetermined. V was shortened by 2 bases and J by 6 bases, with 15 bases between the two germline ends. The CDR3 runs 15 residues. Germline CDR1 SGHRS, CDR2 YFSETQ. CDR3 nucleotide sequence: TGCGCCAGCAGCTTTACGGCTAGTTTTGGCAATGAGCAGTTCTTC. This gives the protein CASSFTASFGNEQFF.

The genes are TRBV10-3 and TRBJ2-7; D gene uncertain. Germline values: CDR1 ENHRY, CDR2 SYGVKD. V lost 5 bases and J lost 0, with 14 bases in between. The CDR3 totals 15 residues. This CDR3 is CAISPDRARSYEQYF. The CDR3 DNA is TGTGCCATCAGTCCCGACCGCGCTCGCTCCTACGAGCAGTACTTC.

This clone was detected a few times. The genes are TRBV30 and TRBJ2-6, with D hard to call. Trimming took 1 base from V and 0 from J, leaving 4 bases between them. This CDR3 has 14 amino acids. Germline CDR1 GTSNPN, CDR2 SVGIG (reference sequence). This CDR3 reads CAWSAPSGANVLTF. In DNA form, the CDR3 reads TGTGCCTGGAGTGCACCCTCTGGGGCCAACGTCCTGACTTTC.

The rearrangement joins TRBV19 to TRBJ2-1; D perhaps matches TRBD2 (7 bases). With 2 bases removed from V and 8 bases from J, the gap between germline ends came to 16 bases. The CDR3 has 15 residues. Germline V gene sequence: CDR1 LNHDA, CDR2 SQIVND (reference sequence). The CDR3 protein is CASSIFPQGGDEQFF. CDR3 bases: TGTGCCAGTAGTATATTCCCACAGGGAGGGGATGAGCAGTTCTTC.

The chain uses TRBV27 and TRBJ2-3; D call uncertain. Trimming took off 6 bases at V and 2 bases at J, with 12 bases between the two ends. The germline gives CDR1 MNHEY, CDR2 SMNVEV (reference sequence). The CDR3 is 14 residues long. The CDR3 DNA reads TGTGCCAGCAGACTTATCGCGGCCACAGATACGCAGTATTTT. It is translated as CASRLIAATDTQYF.

The rearrangement joins TRBV7-2 to TRBJ1-4; tentative D call: TRBD1 (6 bases). The ends were cut back, 10 bases at V and 4 bases at J, with 19 bases in the middle. Germline V gives CDR1 SGHTA, CDR2 FQGNSA. This CDR3 is built from 15 residues. The CDR3 bases are TGTGCCACACAGGGCAGCCTCGCCTATAATGAAAAACTGTTTTTT. Translated, it gives CATQGSLAYNEKLFF.

This clone was observed a handful of times. The chain joins TRBV13 to TRBJ2-1; 7 bases fit TRBD2. In germline, CDR1 is PRHDT, CDR2 FYEKMQ (reference sequence). The J segment lost 6 bases and the V segment lost 1 base, leaving 6 bases of the junction unmatched. The CDR3 totals 15 residues. The CDR3 nucleotides are TGTGCCAGCAGCTTAGTGGGTCTAGCGGCCAATGAGCAGTTCTTC. Translating it yields CASSLVGLAANEQFF. Full variable domain (rest looked up from reference TRBV13 and TRBJ2-1): AAGVIQSPRHLIKEKRETATLKCYPIPRHDTVYWYQQGPGQDPQFLISFYEKMQSDKGSIPDRFSAQQFSDYHSELNMSSLELGDSALYFCASSLVGLAANEQFFGPGTRLTVL.

This clone occurred once. V gene TRBV5-1 combines with J gene TRBJ2-2; D gene unclear. CDR3 length: 18 amino acids. The V gene's germline CDR1 is SGHRS and CDR2 YFSETQ. Trimming pared 3 bases from V and 8 bases from J, leaving 26 bases between. The chain's CDR3 is CASSSPLNQEWVNGELFF. The CDR3 nucleotides are TGCGCCAGCAGCTCTCCCCTTAACCAGGAATGGGTGAATGGGGAGCTGTTTTTT. The variable domain in full, completed from reference TRBV5-1 and TRBJ2-2, reads KAGVTQTPRYLIKTRGQQVTLSCSPISGHRSVSWYQQTPGQGLQFLFEYFSETQRNKGNFPGRFSGRQFSNSRSEMNVSTLELGDSALYLCASSSPLNQEWVNGELFFGEGSRLTVL.

This chain uses TRBV7-2 with TRBJ1-5; TRBD1 matches at 9 bases. The CDR3 is 15 amino acids. Germline CDR1 reads SGHTA; CDR2 reads FQGNSA. The trim removed 6 bases at V and 6 bases at J, leaving 9 bases unmatched. The CDR3 here is CASSAGQGGSQPQHF. The CDR3 DNA reads TGTGCCAGCAGTGCGGGACAGGGAGGGAGTCAGCCCCAGCATTTT.

This chain connects TRBV30 to TRBJ1-2, with 7 bases matching TRBD1. This CDR3 is 13 amino acids long. V trimming: 0 bases; J trimming: 7 bases; junction bases outside the gene matches: 5. Germline-derived CDR1 and CDR2 are GTSNPN and SVGIG (reference sequence). The CDR3, as DNA: TGTGCCTGGAGTGTAAGAGGGGGCGTTGGCTACACCTTC. Its translation: CAWSVRGGVGYTF.

J is TRBJ2-5 and V is TRBV18; D possibly matches TRBD1 or TRBD2 (7 bases each). The CDR3 spans 19 residues. V was cut by 4 bases and J by 1 base, with 25 bases left in between. Germline V gives CDR1 KGHSH, CDR2 LQKENI. CDR3 sequence (DNA): TGTGCCAGCTCACTCCAGGGGGGGACAGCGAGGGGATCCCAAGAGACCCAGTACTTC. This sequence encodes CASSLQGGTARGSQETQYF.